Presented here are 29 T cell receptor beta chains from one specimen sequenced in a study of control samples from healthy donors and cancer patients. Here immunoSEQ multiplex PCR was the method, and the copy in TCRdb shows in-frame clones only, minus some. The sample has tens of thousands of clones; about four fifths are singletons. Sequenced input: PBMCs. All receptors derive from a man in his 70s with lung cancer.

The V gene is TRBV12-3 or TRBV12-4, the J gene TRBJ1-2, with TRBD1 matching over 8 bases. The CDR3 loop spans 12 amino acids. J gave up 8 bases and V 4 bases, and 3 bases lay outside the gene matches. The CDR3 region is CASSSRDRGYTF. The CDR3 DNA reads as TGTGCCAGCAGTTCCCGGGACAGGGGCTACACCTTC.

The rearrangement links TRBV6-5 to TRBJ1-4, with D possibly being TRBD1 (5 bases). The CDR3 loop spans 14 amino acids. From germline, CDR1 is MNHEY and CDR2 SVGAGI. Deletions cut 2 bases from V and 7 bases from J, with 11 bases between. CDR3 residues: CASSYGRVGEKLFF. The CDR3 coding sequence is TGTGCCAGCAGTTACGGCAGGGTGGGTGAAAAACTGTTTTTT.

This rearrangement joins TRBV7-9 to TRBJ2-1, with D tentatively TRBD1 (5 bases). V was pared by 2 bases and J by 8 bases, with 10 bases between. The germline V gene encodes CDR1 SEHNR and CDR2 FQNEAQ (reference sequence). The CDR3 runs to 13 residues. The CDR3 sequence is CASSLQGGHEQFF. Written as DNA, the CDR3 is TGTGCCAGCAGCTTACAGGGTGGACATGAGCAGTTCTTC.

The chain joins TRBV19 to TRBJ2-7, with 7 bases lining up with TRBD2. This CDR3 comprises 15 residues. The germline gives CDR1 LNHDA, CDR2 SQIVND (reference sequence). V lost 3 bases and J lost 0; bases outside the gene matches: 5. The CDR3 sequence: CASSMGGGSSYEQYF. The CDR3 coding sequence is TGTGCCAGTAGTATGGGGGGAGGGAGCTCCTACGAGCAGTACTTC.

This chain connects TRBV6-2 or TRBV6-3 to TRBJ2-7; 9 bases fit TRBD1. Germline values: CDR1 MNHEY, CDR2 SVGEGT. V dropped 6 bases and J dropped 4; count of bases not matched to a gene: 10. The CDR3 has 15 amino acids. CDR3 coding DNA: TGTGCCAGCAGCCGTGGAGGGACAGGGCATTACGAGCAGTACTTC. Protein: CASSRGGTGHYEQYF.

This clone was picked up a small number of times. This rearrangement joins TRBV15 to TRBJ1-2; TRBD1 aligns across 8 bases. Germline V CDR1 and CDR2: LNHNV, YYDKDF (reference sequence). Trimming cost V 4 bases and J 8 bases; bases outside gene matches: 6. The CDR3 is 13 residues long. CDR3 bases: TGTGCCACCAGCATACGGACAGGGCAAGGCTACACCTTC. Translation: CATSIRTGQGYTF.

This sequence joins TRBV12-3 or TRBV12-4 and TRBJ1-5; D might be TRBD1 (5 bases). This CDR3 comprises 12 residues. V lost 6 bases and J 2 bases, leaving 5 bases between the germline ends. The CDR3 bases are TGTGCCAGCAGGACAGGCAATCAGCCCCAGCATTTT. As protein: CASRTGNQPQHF.

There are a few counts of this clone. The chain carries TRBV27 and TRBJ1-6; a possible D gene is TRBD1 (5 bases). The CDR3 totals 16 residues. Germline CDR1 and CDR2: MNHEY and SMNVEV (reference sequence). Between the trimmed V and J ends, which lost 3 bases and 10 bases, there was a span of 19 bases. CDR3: CASSFWGPPFPSPLHF. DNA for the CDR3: TGTGCCAGCAGTTTTTGGGGACCCCCTTTTCCCTCACCCCTCCACTTT.

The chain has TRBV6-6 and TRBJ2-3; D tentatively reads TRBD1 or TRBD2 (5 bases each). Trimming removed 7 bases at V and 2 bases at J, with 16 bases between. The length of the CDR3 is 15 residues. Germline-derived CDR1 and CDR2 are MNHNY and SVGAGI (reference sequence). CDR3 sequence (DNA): TGTGCCAGCACCTACCCTCGGGGCCACACAGATACGCAGTATTTT. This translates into CASTYPRGHTDTQYF.

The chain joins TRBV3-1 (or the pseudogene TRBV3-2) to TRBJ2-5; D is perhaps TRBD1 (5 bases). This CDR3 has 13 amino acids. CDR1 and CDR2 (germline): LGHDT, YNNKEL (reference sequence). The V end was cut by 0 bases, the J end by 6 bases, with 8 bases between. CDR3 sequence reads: CASSQDQGKTQYF. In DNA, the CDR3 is TGTGCCAGCAGCCAAGATCAGGGAAAGACCCAGTACTTC.

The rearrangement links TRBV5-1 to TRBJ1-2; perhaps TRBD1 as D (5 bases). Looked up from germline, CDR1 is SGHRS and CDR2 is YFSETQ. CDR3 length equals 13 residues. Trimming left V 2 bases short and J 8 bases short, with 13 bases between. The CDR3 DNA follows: TGCGCCAGCAGCTTCGACAGCTGGTACGGCTACACCTTC. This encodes CASSFDSWYGYTF.

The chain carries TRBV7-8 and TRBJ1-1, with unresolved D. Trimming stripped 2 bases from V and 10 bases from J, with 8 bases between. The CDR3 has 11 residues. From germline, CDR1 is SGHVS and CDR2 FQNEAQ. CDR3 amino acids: CASSLTGIAFF. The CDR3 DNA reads TGTGCCAGCAGCTTAACCGGGATAGCTTTCTTT. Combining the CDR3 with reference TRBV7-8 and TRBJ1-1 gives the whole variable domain GAGVSQSPRYKVAKRGQDVALRCDPISGHVSLFWYQQALGQGPEFLTYFQNEAQLDKSGLPSDRFFAERPEGSVSTLKIQRTQQEDSAVYLCASSLTGIAFFGQGTRLTVV.

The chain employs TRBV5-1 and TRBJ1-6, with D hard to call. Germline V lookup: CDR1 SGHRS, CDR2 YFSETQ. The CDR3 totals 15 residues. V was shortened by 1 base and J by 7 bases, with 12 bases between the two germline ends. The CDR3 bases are TGCGCCAGCAGCTTGCTAGGAGAAAGAAATTCACCCCTCCACTTT. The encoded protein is CASSLLGERNSPLHF. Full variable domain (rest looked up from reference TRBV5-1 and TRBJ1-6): KAGVTQTPRYLIKTRGQQVTLSCSPISGHRSVSWYQQTPGQGLQFLFEYFSETQRNKGNFPGRFSGRQFSNSRSEMNVSTLELGDSALYLCASSLLGERNSPLHFGNGTRLTVT.

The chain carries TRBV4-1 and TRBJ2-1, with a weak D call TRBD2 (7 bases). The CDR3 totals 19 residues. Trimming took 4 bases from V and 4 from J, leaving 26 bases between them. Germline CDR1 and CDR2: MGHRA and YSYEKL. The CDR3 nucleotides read TGCGCCAGCAGCCGAGACCGCCTGGGGGAGGGGGAGCGATACAATGAGCAGTTCTTC. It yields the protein CASSRDRLGEGERYNEQFF.

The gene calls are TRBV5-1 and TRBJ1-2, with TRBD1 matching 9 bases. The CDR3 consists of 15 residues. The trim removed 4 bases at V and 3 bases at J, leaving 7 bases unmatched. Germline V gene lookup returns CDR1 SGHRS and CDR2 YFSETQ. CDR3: CASSLTGGNDYGYTF. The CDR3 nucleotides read TGCGCCAGCAGCCTGACAGGGGGAAACGACTATGGCTACACCTTC.

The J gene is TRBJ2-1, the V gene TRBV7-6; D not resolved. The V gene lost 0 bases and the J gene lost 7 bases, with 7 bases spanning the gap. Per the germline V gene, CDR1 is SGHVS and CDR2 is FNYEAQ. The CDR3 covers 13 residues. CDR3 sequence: CASSLALGNEQFF. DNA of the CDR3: TGTGCCAGCAGCTTAGCGCTGGGGAATGAGCAGTTCTTC.

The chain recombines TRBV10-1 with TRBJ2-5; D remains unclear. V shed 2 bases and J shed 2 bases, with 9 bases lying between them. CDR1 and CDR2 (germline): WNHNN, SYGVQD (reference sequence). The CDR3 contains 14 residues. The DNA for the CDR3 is TGCGCCAGCAGTGAGACCAGACCTCAAGAGACCCAGTACTTC. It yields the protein CASSETRPQETQYF.

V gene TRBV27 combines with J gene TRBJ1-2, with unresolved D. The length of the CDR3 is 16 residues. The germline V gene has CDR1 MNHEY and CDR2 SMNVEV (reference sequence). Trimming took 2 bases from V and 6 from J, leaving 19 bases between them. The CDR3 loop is CASSLPGRIGPDGYTF. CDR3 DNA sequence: TGTGCCAGCAGTTTACCAGGAAGAATCGGACCGGATGGCTACACCTTC.

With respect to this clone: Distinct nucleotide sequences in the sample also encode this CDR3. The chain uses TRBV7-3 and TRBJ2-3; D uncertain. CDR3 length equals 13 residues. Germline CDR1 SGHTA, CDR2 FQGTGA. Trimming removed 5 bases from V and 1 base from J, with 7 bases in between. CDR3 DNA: TGTGCCAGCAGCCGGAGCGGCACAGATACGCAGTATTTT. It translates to CASSRSGTDTQYF.

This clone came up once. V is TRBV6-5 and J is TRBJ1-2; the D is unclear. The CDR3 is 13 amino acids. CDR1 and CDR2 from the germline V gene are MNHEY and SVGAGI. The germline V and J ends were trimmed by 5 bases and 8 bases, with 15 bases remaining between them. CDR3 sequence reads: CASSPPWGKGYTF. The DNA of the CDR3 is TGTGCCAGCAGTCCCCCATGGGGTAAGGGCTACACCTTC.

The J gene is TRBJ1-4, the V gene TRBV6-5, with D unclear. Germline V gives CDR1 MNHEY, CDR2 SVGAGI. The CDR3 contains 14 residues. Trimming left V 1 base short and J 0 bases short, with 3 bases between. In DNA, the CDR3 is TGTGCCAGCAGTTACTATTCAACTAATGAAAAACTGTTTTTT. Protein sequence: CASSYYSTNEKLFF.

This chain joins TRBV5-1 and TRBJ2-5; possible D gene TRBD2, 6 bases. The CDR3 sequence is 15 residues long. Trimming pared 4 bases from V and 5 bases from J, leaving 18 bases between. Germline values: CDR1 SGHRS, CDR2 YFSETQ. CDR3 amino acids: CASSPGLPGIETQYF. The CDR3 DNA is TGCGCCAGCAGCCCAGGACTACCCGGGATCGAGACCCAGTACTTC.

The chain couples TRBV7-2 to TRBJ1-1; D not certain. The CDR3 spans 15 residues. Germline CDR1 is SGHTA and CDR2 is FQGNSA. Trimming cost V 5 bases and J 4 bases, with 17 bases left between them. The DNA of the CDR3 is TGTGCCAGCAGCGGTGGACGGAGGACCGGCACTGAAGCTTTCTTT. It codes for CASSGGRRTGTEAFF.

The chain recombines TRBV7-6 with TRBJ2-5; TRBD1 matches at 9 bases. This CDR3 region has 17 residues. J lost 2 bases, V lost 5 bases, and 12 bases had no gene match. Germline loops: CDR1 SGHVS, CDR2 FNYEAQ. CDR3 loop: CASSTQPRDRAQETQYF. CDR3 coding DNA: TGTGCCAGCAGCACCCAACCCCGGGACAGGGCACAAGAGACCCAGTACTTC.

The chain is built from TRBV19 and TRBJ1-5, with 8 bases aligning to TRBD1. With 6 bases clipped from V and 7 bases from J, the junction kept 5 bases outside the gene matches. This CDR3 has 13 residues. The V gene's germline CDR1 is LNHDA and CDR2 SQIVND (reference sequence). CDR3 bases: TGTGCCAGTAGGCTAGGACAGGGCCAGCCCCAGCATTTT. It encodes CASRLGQGQPQHF.

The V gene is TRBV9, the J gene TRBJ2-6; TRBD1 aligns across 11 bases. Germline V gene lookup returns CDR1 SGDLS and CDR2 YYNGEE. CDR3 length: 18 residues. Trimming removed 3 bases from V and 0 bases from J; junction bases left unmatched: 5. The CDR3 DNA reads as TGTGCCAGCAGCGCTCCCGGGACAGGGGGCTCTGGGGCCAACGTCCTGACTTTC. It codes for CASSAPGTGGSGANVLTF.

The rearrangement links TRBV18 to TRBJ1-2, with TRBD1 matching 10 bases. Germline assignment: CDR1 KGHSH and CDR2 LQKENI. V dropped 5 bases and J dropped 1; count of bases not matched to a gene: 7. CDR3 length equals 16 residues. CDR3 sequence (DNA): TGTGCCAGCTCATCGCCGGGACAGGGGTTTAACTATGGCTACACCTTC. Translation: CASSSPGQGFNYGYTF.

The CDR3 loop is CAGGQGNEKLFF. The CDR3, as DNA: TGTGCCGGGGGACAGGGCAATGAAAAACTGTTTTTT. The gene calls are TRBV6-5 and TRBJ1-4, with 9 bases lining up with TRBD1. CDR1 and CDR2 (germline): MNHEY, SVGAGI. Losses at the gene ends were 11 bases for V and 5 bases for J; bases not matched to a gene: 3. This CDR3 has 12 amino acids.

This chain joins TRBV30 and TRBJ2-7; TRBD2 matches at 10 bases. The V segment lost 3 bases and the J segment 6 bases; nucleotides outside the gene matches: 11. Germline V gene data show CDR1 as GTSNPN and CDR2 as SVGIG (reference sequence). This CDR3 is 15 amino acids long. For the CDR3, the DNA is TGTGCCTGGAGCCGACTAGCGGGTCCCTACGGCGAGCAGTACTTC. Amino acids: CAWSRLAGPYGEQYF. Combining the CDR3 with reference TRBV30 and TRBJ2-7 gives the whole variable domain SQTIHQWPATLVQPVGSPLSLECTVEGTSNPNLYWYRQAAGRGLQLLFYSVGIGQISSEVPQNLSASRPQDRQFILSSKKLLLSDSGFYLCAWSRLAGPYGEQYFGPGTRLTVT.